The 21 T cell receptor beta chains below were found in one sample sequenced in a study of glioma-infiltrating T cells after dendritic cell vaccination. TCRdb's copy holds only in-frame clones and misses some; the assay was immunoSEQ multiplex PCR. The sample contains about 95,000 clones, over 75% of which appear only once. This specimen was blood, taken before dendritic cell vaccination. Receptors were obtained from a human donor with glioblastoma.

V usage is TRBV7-9 and J usage is TRBJ1-5; 9 bases agree with TRBD1. The length of the CDR3 is 15 residues. Germline values: CDR1 SEHNR, CDR2 FQNEAQ (reference sequence). The V segment lost 4 bases and the J segment 6 bases; nucleotides outside the gene matches: 7. The CDR3 nucleotides read TGTGCCAGCAGCTCCGGGACAGGGTATGGTCAGCCCCAGCATTTT. Translated: CASSSGTGYGQPQHF. Looking up the rest from reference TRBV7-9 and TRBJ1-5 gives the full variable domain: DTGVSQNPRHKITKRGQNVTFRCDPISEHNRLYWYRQTLGQGPEFLTYFQNEAQLEKSRLLSDRFSAERPKGSFSTLEIQRTEQGDSAMYLCASSSGTGYGQPQHFGDGTRLSIL.

V is TRBV7-8 and J is TRBJ2-5, with D possibly matching TRBD2 (7 bases). The germline CDR1 and CDR2 sequences are SGHVS and FQNEAQ. This CDR3 has 16 amino acids. V was cut by 2 bases and J by 5 bases, with 18 bases left in between. The CDR3 protein is CASSLHTGGLGETQYF. The CDR3, as DNA: TGTGCCAGCAGCTTACACACGGGGGGCCTGGGTGAGACCCAGTACTTC.

This rearrangement joins TRBV5-1 to TRBJ2-5; TRBD2 matches 14 bases. The germline V gene encodes CDR1 SGHRS and CDR2 YFSETQ. The CDR3 covers 17 residues. The V segment lost 5 bases and the J segment 5 bases; nucleotides outside the gene matches: 11. The CDR3 reads CASSQGLAGAGGETQYF. DNA for the CDR3: TGCGCCAGCAGTCAGGGACTAGCGGGAGCTGGGGGGGAGACCCAGTACTTC.

The V call is TRBV10-1, the J call TRBJ1-2; D call uncertain. The CDR3 is 13 residues long. Germline CDR1 WNHNN, CDR2 SYGVQD (reference sequence). V was clipped by 3 bases and J by 4 bases, with 9 bases between them. CDR3 DNA: TGCGCCAGCAGTGAAAGAGGAGGCTATGGCTACACCTTC. Its translation is CASSERGGYGYTF.

This clone was counted a single time. The CDR3 reads CASSFGLAGVETQYF. CDR3 coding DNA: TGTGCCAGCAGTTTTGGACTAGCGGGGGTTGAGACCCAGTACTTC. V gene TRBV6-6 combines with J gene TRBJ2-5; 13 bases agree with TRBD2. Germline CDR1 is MNHNY and CDR2 is SVGAGI (reference sequence). V gave up 4 bases and J gave up 5 bases; unmatched junction bases: 4. This CDR3 region has 15 residues.

This sequence joins TRBV6-7 and TRBJ2-7, with TRBD1 matching over 9 bases. TRBV6-7 is reported as an ORF; its role is uncertain. V lost 4 bases, J lost 1 base, and 2 bases stayed unmatched. CDR3 length: 14 amino acids. This CDR3 reads CASSLDRGSYEQYF. DNA for the CDR3: TGTGCCAGCAGTTTAGACAGGGGGTCCTACGAGCAGTACTTC.

A single count supports this clone. The CDR3 bases are TGTGCCAGCACCCCCTTCACTAGCGGGAGCGGTGAGCAGTTCTTC. Its translation is CASTPFTSGSGEQFF. The V and J genes are TRBV2 and TRBJ2-1, with TRBD2 matching 11 bases. V shed 7 bases, J shed 9 bases, and the junction held 11 bases outside the gene matches. In germline, CDR1 is SNHLY, CDR2 FYNNEI. The CDR3 is 15 amino acids. Filled out from reference TRBV2 and TRBJ2-1, the complete variable domain reads EPEVTQTPSHQVTQMGQEVILRCVPISNHLYFYWYRQILGQKVEFLVSFYNNEISEKSEIFDDQFSVERPDGSNFTLKIRSTKLEDSAMYFCASTPFTSGSGEQFFGPGTRLTVL.

In this sample, this clone turned up once. The V call is TRBV6-5, the J call TRBJ2-7; 7 bases fit TRBD2. This CDR3 has 13 residues. Germline V gene sequence: CDR1 MNHEY, CDR2 SVGAGI. Trimming removed 4 bases from V and 7 bases from J; junction bases left unmatched: 7. The CDR3 DNA is TGTGCCAGCAGTTCCGGCAGGCGGGGGGAGCAGTACTTC. Residues: CASSSGRRGEQYF.

The chain combines TRBV6-1 with TRBJ1-1, with unresolved D. The germline gives CDR1 MNHNS, CDR2 SASEGT. V lost 0 bases to trimming and J lost 0 bases, with 11 bases between them. The CDR3 spans 16 residues. The CDR3 DNA is TGTGCCAGCAGTGAAGCGCTTCAGGCCTTGAACACTGAAGCTTTCTTT. This translates into CASSEALQALNTEAFF.

The chain combines TRBV6-5 with TRBJ2-7, with D tentatively TRBD2 (7 bases). CDR1 is MNHEY and CDR2 is SVGAGI in the germline V gene. V lost 0 bases to trimming and J lost 2 bases, with 14 bases between them. This CDR3 spans 16 amino acids. The CDR3 sequence: CASSYSASGTTYEQYF. CDR3 bases: TGTGCCAGCAGTTACTCGGCCAGCGGGACAACCTACGAGCAGTACTTC.

The chain employs TRBV30 and TRBJ1-3; 7 nucleotides agree with TRBD1. V lost 3 bases and J lost 0; bases outside the gene matches: 2. Germline V lookup: CDR1 GTSNPN, CDR2 SVGIG (reference sequence). The CDR3 loop spans 14 amino acids. The CDR3, as DNA: TGTGCCTGGAGGACAGGGAACTCTGGAAACACCATATATTTT. Residues: CAWRTGNSGNTIYF.

A few counts support this clone. The chain carries TRBV6-6 and TRBJ1-2; D gene uncertain. Germline lookup yields CDR1 MNHNY and CDR2 SVGAGI (reference sequence). CDR3 length: 13 amino acids. The germline V and J ends were trimmed by 6 bases and 3 bases, with 11 bases remaining between them. CDR3 region: CASSPGMDYGYTF. The CDR3 nucleotides are TGTGCCAGCAGCCCCGGGATGGACTATGGCTACACCTTC.

Here the CDR3 DNA reads TGCAGCGTGGCTCGCAGGCAGGGCGAGCAGTACTTC. It encodes CSVARRQGEQYF. J is TRBJ2-7 and V is TRBV29-1; a possible D gene is TRBD1 (5 bases). Trimming removed 6 bases from V and 6 bases from J, with 15 bases in between. The germline V gene encodes CDR1 SQVTM and CDR2 ANQGSEA. CDR3 length: 12 residues.

The chain is built from TRBV5-1 and TRBJ2-5; 11 nucleotides match TRBD1. CDR1 and CDR2 from the germline V gene are SGHRS and YFSETQ. The CDR3 extends over 16 amino acids. The junction had 5 bases not matched to a gene; V was cut back by 4 bases and J by 0 bases. Here the CDR3 DNA reads TGCGCCAGCAGCGCCGGGACAGGGGGTTACCAAGAGACCCAGTACTTC. It encodes CASSAGTGGYQETQYF. The whole variable domain, remainder taken from reference TRBV5-1 and TRBJ2-5, is KAGVTQTPRYLIKTRGQQVTLSCSPISGHRSVSWYQQTPGQGLQFLFEYFSETQRNKGNFPGRFSGRQFSNSRSEMNVSTLELGDSALYLCASSAGTGGYQETQYFGPGTRLLVL.

The J gene is TRBJ2-5, the V gene TRBV19; TRBD2 might be the D (5 bases). The better agreement between TRBJ2-7 and the DNA end casts doubt on the J call. The CDR3 is 14 amino acids. The germline CDR1 and CDR2 sequences are LNHDA and SQIVND (reference sequence). The CDR3 spells CASSIGGNNYEQYF. CDR3 bases: TGTGCCAGTAGTATAGGAGGGAATAACTACGAGCAGTACTTC.

V usage is TRBV5-1 and J usage is TRBJ1-5; D is ambiguous. Between the trimmed V and J ends, which lost 0 bases and 3 bases, there was a span of 10 bases. The germline gives CDR1 SGHRS, CDR2 YFSETQ. The CDR3 length is 15 residues. CDR3 region: CASSLAGSSNQPQHF. CDR3 bases: TGCGCCAGCAGCTTGGCCGGGTCCTCCAATCAGCCCCAGCATTTT.

The chain has TRBV10-1 and TRBJ2-7, with 8 bases matching TRBD2. The trim removed 6 bases at V and 2 bases at J, leaving 15 bases unmatched. Germline V gives CDR1 WNHNN, CDR2 SYGVQD (reference sequence). The CDR3 consists of 17 residues. The DNA of the CDR3 is TGCGCCAGCAGCCCGGGAGCGGGGGTTCTCGGAGCCTACGAGCAGTACTTC. It specifies CASSPGAGVLGAYEQYF.

The rearrangement joins TRBV10-3 to TRBJ2-3, with unresolved D. The germline CDR1 and CDR2 sequences are ENHRY and SYGVKD. CDR3 length: 17 residues. The V end was cut by 3 bases, the J end by 1 base, with 17 bases between. The CDR3 reads CAISDPPGRTGTDTQYF. The CDR3 DNA follows: TGTGCCATCAGTGACCCTCCGGGTAGAACGGGCACAGATACGCAGTATTTT.

This chain links TRBV29-1 with TRBJ2-7; 10 positions match TRBD1. The CDR3 is made up of 12 amino acids. The germline CDR1 and CDR2 sequences are SQVTM and ANQGSEA. The CDR3 bases are TGCAGGGGGGGGACAGGGGCATACGAGCAGTACTTC. The encoded protein is CRGGTGAYEQYF.

This chain connects TRBV2 to TRBJ1-1; D is possibly TRBD1 (6 bases). Between the trimmed V and J ends, which lost 5 bases and 7 bases, there was a span of 17 bases. Germline assignment: CDR1 SNHLY and CDR2 FYNNEI. The CDR3 loop spans 14 amino acids. The CDR3: CASSSNGGPDEAFF. CDR3 in DNA: TGTGCCAGCAGTTCGAACGGGGGGCCGGATGAAGCTTTCTTT.

This sequence joins TRBV18 and TRBJ1-5, with TRBD1 identical over 9 bases. The CDR3 totals 18 residues. CDR1 is KGHSH, CDR2 LQKENI, per germline. J gave up 2 bases and V 1 base, and 9 bases lay outside the gene matches. CDR3 loop: CASSPLPTGGAGNQPQHF. CDR3 bases: TGTGCCAGCTCACCACTACCTACAGGGGGCGCGGGCAATCAGCCCCAGCATTTT.